This TCR beta chain was found in a study of blood T cell repertoires in COVID-19. About the research overall: Researchers got acute and convalescent COVID-19 samples from the United States, Italy and Spain. T cells, B-cell-depleted T cells, or PBMCs provided the cDNA or gDNA that served as material.

In the study's own analysis: Reference gene primer amplification in the assay estimated nucleated cell counts. This table comes from immunoSEQ multiplex PCR, and its TCRdb copy is limited to in-frame clones, with some not included. The V and J calls and the clone size are those of that table, but D and trimming were determined from the DNA. The sample carries approximately 450,000 clones, around 89% recorded once. The CDR3 runs to 15 residues. Germline V lookup: CDR1 MNHEY, CDR2 SMNVEV (reference sequence). The V and J ends lost 2 bases and 6 bases, in that order; junction bases with no gene match: 6.

The sample was peripheral blood. The receptor was isolated from a woman between 25 and 40 years old with acute or convalescent COVID-19. This chain uses TRBV27 with TRBJ2-3; 9 bases line up with TRBD2. The CDR3 protein is CASSLLAGSQDTQYF. CDR3 sequence (DNA): TGTGCCAGCAGTTTACTAGCGGGGTCCCAGGATACGCAGTATTTT.